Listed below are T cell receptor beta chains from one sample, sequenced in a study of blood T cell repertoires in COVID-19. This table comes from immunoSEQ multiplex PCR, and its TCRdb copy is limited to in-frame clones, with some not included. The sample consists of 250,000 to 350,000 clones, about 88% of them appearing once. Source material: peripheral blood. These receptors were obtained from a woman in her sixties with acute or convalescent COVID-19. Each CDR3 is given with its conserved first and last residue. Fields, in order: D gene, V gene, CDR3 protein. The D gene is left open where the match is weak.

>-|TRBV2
CASARGLETQYF
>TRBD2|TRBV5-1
CASSFLAGVNTGELFF
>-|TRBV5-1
CASSLELQNTGELFF
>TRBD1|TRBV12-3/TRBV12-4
CASSSGGGAEAFF
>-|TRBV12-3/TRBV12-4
CASSFANSPLHF
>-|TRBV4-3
CASSQDRAGTEAFF
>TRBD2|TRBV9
CASSDLNSGRGQETQYF
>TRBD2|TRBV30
CAWDPDSILGRQTGELFF
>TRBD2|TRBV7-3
CASSLFGSGSSYNEQFF
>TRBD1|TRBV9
CASSVGQGPNEKLFF
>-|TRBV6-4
CASSDSGKGSYGYTF
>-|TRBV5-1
CASSVQERTEAFF
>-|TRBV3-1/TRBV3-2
CASSQGRNTEAFF
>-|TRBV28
CASSPLEGGWTDTQYF
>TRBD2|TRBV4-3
CASSQEVGGAQFF
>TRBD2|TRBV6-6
CASSREGLAGGEQYF
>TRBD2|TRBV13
CASSGEGVTQFF
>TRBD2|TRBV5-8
CASSGGLAREQYF
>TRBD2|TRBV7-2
CASSQGLAGGPGETQYF
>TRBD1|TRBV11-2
CASSLGGTGNYGYTF
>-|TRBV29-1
CSVDLPPRGGKLSEKLFF
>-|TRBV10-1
CASSDIWSTGSTEAFF
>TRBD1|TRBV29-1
CSVYDRGGNYGYTF
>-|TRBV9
CASSGLIGSTDTQYF
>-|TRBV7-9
CASSQARGYTF
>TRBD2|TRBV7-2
CASSFELAGVSEQFF
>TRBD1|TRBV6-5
CASSRGQAYEQYF
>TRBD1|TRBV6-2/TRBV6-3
CASSYSRGQGFAEQYF
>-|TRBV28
CASSFSQAPEKLFF
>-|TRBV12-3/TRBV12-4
CASRTDSTDTQYF
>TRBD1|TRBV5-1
CASSPTGGYTEAFF
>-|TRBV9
CASSVGGLGTDTQYF
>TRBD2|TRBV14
CASSQMGRGGTDTQYF
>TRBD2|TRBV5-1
CASSDGTTRNTGELFF
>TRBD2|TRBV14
CASSSLESGGWYEQFF
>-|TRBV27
CASILLGQRNEAFF
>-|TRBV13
CASSQVGEKLFF
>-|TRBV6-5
CASSYGQSTYEQYF
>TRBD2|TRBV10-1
CASSRLALLPMLGQFF
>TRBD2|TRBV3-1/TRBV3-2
CASSQDGSGRALMSDTQYF
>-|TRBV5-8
CASSVLAGVTTYGYTF
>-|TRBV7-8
CASSLEGRGSSYNEQFF
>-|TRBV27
CASSLSTSGKVTQYF
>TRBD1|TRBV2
CASSERQGNEKLFF
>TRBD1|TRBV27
CASSSPTGITGELFF